This T cell receptor (beta chain) was found in a study of T-cell memory formation after mild COVID-19. CDR3 length: 13 residues. V lost 8 bases and J 3 bases, leaving 10 bases between the germline ends. TCRdb re-called the 5' RACE reads with MiXCR, one entry per CDR3 protein. Of more than 350,000 distinct CDR3 sequences in the sample, roughly 21% were seen once. Points on this clonotype: Its antigen is not identified.

Study-level findings and limits: The appearance of some responding clones in pre-infection memory suggested that cross-reactive memory joined.

The clonotype was recovered from an adult woman who had mild COVID-19 (a few samples of this study predate the infection). Cell type and time point are not known. Source material: PBMCs or a T cell subset sorted from them (not recorded which). This chain uses TRBV12-3 or TRBV12-4 with TRBJ1-4; no clear D. This CDR3 is CASGWRANEKLFF. The CDR3 nucleotides are TGTGCCAGCGGATGGAGGGCTAATGAAAAACTGTTTTTT.